The entry that follows covers one TCR beta chain sequence. Its antigen is unidentified. Only in-frame clones appear in the TCRdb table, and some are missing; sequencing was by immunoSEQ multiplex PCR. This sample has about 140,000 clones, with roughly 89% found just once. The germline gives CDR1 SGDLS, CDR2 YYNGEE. Trimming took 4 bases from V and 1 from J, leaving 11 bases between them. The CDR3 loop spans 14 amino acids. The data originate from a study of T cell responses to AZD1222 COVID-19 vaccine. General observations from the study: Just 6 or 7 people given AZD1222 tested seropositive at baseline. Elevations in Spike-specific TCR breadth and depth followed administration of two AZD1222 doses. Regions 160-218 and 743-854 held dominance among vaccine-associated CD4 TCRs, which spanned spike. Per reports, nearly half of all spike-specific TCRs target regions that are unmutated in variants.

The chain recombines TRBV9 with TRBJ2-5, with D possibly TRBD1 on 5 matching bases. This specimen was peripheral blood, taken 28 days after the second AZD1222 dose. This clonotype was obtained from an adult who received the AZD1222 COVID-19 vaccine. The CDR3 nucleotides read TGTGCCAGCAGCTCTCAGGGCATCCAAGAGACCCAGTACTTC. It encodes CASSSQGIQETQYF.